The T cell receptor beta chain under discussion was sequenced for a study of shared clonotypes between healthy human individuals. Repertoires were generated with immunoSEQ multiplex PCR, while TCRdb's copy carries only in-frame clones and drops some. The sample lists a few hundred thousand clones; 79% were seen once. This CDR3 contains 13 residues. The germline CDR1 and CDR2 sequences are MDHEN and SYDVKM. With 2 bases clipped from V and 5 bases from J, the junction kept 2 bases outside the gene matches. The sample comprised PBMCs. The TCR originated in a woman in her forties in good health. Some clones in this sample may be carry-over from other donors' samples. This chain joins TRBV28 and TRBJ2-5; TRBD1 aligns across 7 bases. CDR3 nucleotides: TGTGCCAGCAGTTTACAGGGGGTGGAGACCCAGTACTTC. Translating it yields CASSLQGVETQYF.